The 27 T cell receptor beta chains presented below share a single source sample, sequenced in a study of blood T cell repertoires in COVID-19. Assay used: immunoSEQ multiplex PCR; TCRdb lists only in-frame clones, some missing. The table shows more than 100,000 clones, with around three quarters occurring only once. The specimen was peripheral blood. These receptors were obtained from a man in his fifties or sixties with active or convalescent COVID-19.

V is TRBV19 and J is TRBJ1-6, with TRBD1 matching 10 bases. The CDR3 contains 17 residues. CDR1 is LNHDA and CDR2 is SQIVND in the germline V gene (reference sequence). Germline trimming cut 3 bases from V and 9 bases from J; bases unmatched to any gene: 11. CDR3 nucleotides: TGTGCCAGTAGTATCAACGACAGGGGGCGAGAAGGTTCACCCCTCCACTTT. This codes for CASSINDRGREGSPLHF.

The chain joins TRBV19 to TRBJ1-5; TRBD1 is a possible D gene (6 bases). The CDR3 spans 15 residues. V was cut by 3 bases and J by 3 bases, with 12 bases left in between. Germline lookup yields CDR1 LNHDA and CDR2 SQIVND (reference sequence). CDR3 sequence: CASSIPGANNQPQHF. Written as DNA, the CDR3 is TGTGCCAGTAGTATCCCAGGGGCGAACAATCAGCCCCAGCATTTT.

In nucleotides, the CDR3 is TGTGCCAGCAGCTTGGCAGGGCTGGAGACCCAGTACTTC. This translates into CASSLAGLETQYF. The chain joins TRBV5-4 to TRBJ2-5; a weak D match, TRBD1 (5 bases). The CDR3 sequence is 13 residues long. V was shortened by 0 bases and J by 5 bases, with 8 bases between the two germline ends. Germline V gene lookup returns CDR1 SGHNT and CDR2 YYREEE (reference sequence). Supplemented by reference TRBV5-4 and TRBJ2-5, the full variable domain reads ETGVTQSPTHLIKTRGQQVTLRCSSQSGHNTVSWYQQALGQGPQFIFQYYREEENGRGNFPPRFSGLQFPNYSSELNVNALELDDSALYLCASSLAGLETQYFGPGTRLLVL.

This chain uses TRBV2 with TRBJ2-3; D uncertain. V was trimmed by 5 bases and J by 4 bases, leaving 7 bases between them. The CDR3 length is 12 residues. CDR1 and CDR2 (germline): SNHLY, FYNNEI. The CDR3 reads CASSPYADTQYF. The CDR3 nucleotides read TGTGCCAGCAGTCCTTATGCAGATACGCAGTATTTT. The variable domain in full, with the rest retrieved from reference TRBV2 and TRBJ2-3, is EPEVTQTPSHQVTQMGQEVILRCVPISNHLYFYWYRQILGQKVEFLVSFYNNEISEKSEIFDDQFSVERPDGSNFTLKIRSTKLEDSAMYFCASSPYADTQYFGPGTRLTVL.

The gene calls are TRBV2 and TRBJ2-4; D is unclear. CDR1 SNHLY and CDR2 FYNNEI come from the germline V gene. This CDR3 is built from 16 residues. Trimming stripped 6 bases from V and 0 bases from J, with 15 bases between. DNA for the CDR3: TGTGCCAGCAGCGTCCGAAGCGACCCAGCCAAAAACATTCAGTACTTC. Protein sequence: CASSVRSDPAKNIQYF.

Here the CDR3 DNA reads TGTGCCAGCAGTTTAGATTATACTGGAAACACCATATATTTT. Translation: CASSLDYTGNTIYF. This chain uses TRBV5-6 with TRBJ1-3; the D is unclear. Looked up from germline, CDR1 is SGHDT and CDR2 is YYEEEE. The CDR3 runs 14 residues. V was pared by 5 bases and J by 2 bases, with 11 bases between.

The genes are TRBV5-6 and TRBJ2-5; 7 bases are shared with TRBD1. The trim removed 4 bases at V and 9 bases at J, leaving 12 bases unmatched. Germline CDR1 SGHDT, CDR2 YYEEEE. The CDR3 loop spans 14 amino acids. CDR3 region: CASSPNRGGRPQYF. CDR3 DNA sequence: TGTGCCAGCAGCCCGAACAGGGGTGGGAGACCCCAGTACTTC.

The chain combines TRBV10-3 with TRBJ2-5, with D perhaps TRBD1 (5 bases). CDR1 and CDR2 from the germline V gene are ENHRY and SYGVKD. This CDR3 region has 12 residues. Trimming left V 8 bases short and J 5 bases short, with 12 bases between. CDR3 DNA sequence: TGTGCCATCTCCAGGGCCGGGGAGACCCAGTACTTC. It is translated as CAISRAGETQYF.

The genes are TRBV28 and TRBJ2-7; D perhaps matches TRBD2 (5 bases). This CDR3 is 15 amino acids long. Per the germline V gene, CDR1 is MDHEN and CDR2 is SYDVKM. The V gene lost 5 bases and the J gene lost 3 bases, with 17 bases spanning the gap. The CDR3 region is CASSPIIGLSYEQYF. The DNA for the CDR3 is TGTGCCAGCAGTCCCATCATTGGACTGAGCTACGAGCAGTACTTC.

This chain joins TRBV28 and TRBJ2-7; 10 bases fit TRBD1. Germline V gives CDR1 MDHEN, CDR2 SYDVKM. The CDR3 extends over 15 amino acids. V dropped 4 bases and J dropped 2; count of bases not matched to a gene: 5. The CDR3 loop reads CASSSHDRGPYEQYF. The CDR3 coding sequence is TGTGCCAGCAGTTCCCATGACAGGGGGCCCTACGAGCAGTACTTC.

The CDR3, as DNA: TGCGCCAGCAGCACTGGACAGGGGAGCTCCTACGAGCAGTACTTC. This gives the protein CASSTGQGSSYEQYF. The V gene is TRBV5-1, the J gene TRBJ2-7; 9 positions agree with TRBD1. CDR3 length: 15 amino acids. V was clipped by 4 bases and J by 0 bases; unmatched bases: 5. Germline assignment: CDR1 SGHRS and CDR2 YFSETQ.

The chain uses TRBV7-2 and TRBJ2-3; TRBD1 agrees at 7 bases. Germline lookup yields CDR1 SGHTA and CDR2 FQGNSA. The CDR3 spans 15 residues. V lost 5 bases to trimming and J lost 0 bases; unmatched junction nucleotides: 5. CDR3 loop: CASSPTGDSTDTQYF. CDR3 nucleotides: TGTGCCAGCAGCCCCACAGGGGATAGCACAGATACGCAGTATTTT.

In its sample, this clone was seen once. The CDR3 DNA reads TGCAGCGTTAGGACAGGGGATCAGCCCCAGCATTTT. It is translated as CSVRTGDQPQHF. The chain is built from TRBV29-1 and TRBJ1-5; 9 bases fit TRBD1. This CDR3 is built from 12 residues. The junction had 1 base not matched to a gene; V was cut back by 5 bases and J by 5 bases. The V gene's germline CDR1 is SQVTM and CDR2 ANQGSEA.

V gene TRBV28 combines with J gene TRBJ2-5, with D tentatively TRBD1 (6 bases). V was clipped by 1 base and J by 5 bases, with 14 bases between them. The CDR3 has 15 residues. The germline V gene has CDR1 MDHEN and CDR2 SYDVKM. CDR3 amino acids: CASSLLQGLWETQYF. The DNA for the CDR3 is TGTGCCAGCAGTTTATTACAGGGTCTTTGGGAGACCCAGTACTTC.

This clone was seen a single time. V and J are TRBV11-3 and TRBJ2-5, with TRBD1 identical over 10 bases. This CDR3 is built from 15 residues. Germline V gene data show CDR1 as SGHNT and CDR2 as YENEEA. Germline trimming cut 6 bases from V and 0 bases from J; bases unmatched to any gene: 4. In nucleotides, the CDR3 is TGTGCCAGCAGTTTGGGACAGGGGTACCAAGAGACCCAGTACTTC. Translating it yields CASSLGQGYQETQYF. The complete variable domain, with remaining parts taken from reference TRBV11-3 and TRBJ2-5, reads EAGVVQSPRYKIIEKKQPVAFWCNPISGHNTLYWYLQNLGQGPELLIRYENEEAVDDSQLPKDRFSAERLKGVDSTLKIQPAELGDSAVYLCASSLGQGYQETQYFGPGTRLLVL.

The chain joins TRBV24-1 to TRBJ2-2; 7 positions agree with TRBD1. With 3 bases clipped from V and 6 bases from J, the junction kept 6 bases outside the gene matches. The CDR3 has 15 residues. Germline V gives CDR1 KGHDR, CDR2 SFDVKD. The CDR3 DNA reads TGTGCCACCAGTGATGCGACAGGGTTGTCCGGGGAGCTGTTTTTT. Protein sequence: CATSDATGLSGELFF.

V usage is TRBV24-1 and J usage is TRBJ1-2, with D possibly being TRBD1 (6 bases). Germline V gives CDR1 KGHDR, CDR2 SFDVKD. CDR3 length equals 14 residues. V lost 4 bases, J lost 2 bases, and 10 bases lay in between. CDR3 residues: CATSDSTGNYGYTF. The CDR3 coding sequence is TGTGCCACCAGTGACTCCACAGGGAACTATGGCTACACCTTC.

To note about this clone: Other DNA sequences in the sample encode the same CDR3. V gene TRBV4-3 combines with J gene TRBJ2-7; 9 nucleotides align to TRBD2. V trimming: 1 base; J trimming: 3 bases; junction bases outside the gene matches: 4. There are 15 residues in the CDR3. Germline-derived CDR1 and CDR2 are LGHNA and YSLEER. CDR3 sequence (DNA): TGCGCCAGCAGCCAAGGGACTAGCGCCCTCTACGAGCAGTACTTC. It encodes CASSQGTSALYEQYF.

This clone was counted only a few times. The chain employs TRBV19 and TRBJ1-1; 7 bases map to TRBD1. Germline values: CDR1 LNHDA, CDR2 SQIVND (reference sequence). This CDR3 spans 14 amino acids. The ends lost 7 bases at V and 6 bases at J; junction bases unmatched: 11. The CDR3 DNA follows: TGTGCCAGTACCCCGACAGGGAGTCGATCTGAAGCTTTCTTT. Its translation: CASTPTGSRSEAFF.

This clone was seen a handful of times. The chain employs TRBV7-9 and TRBJ1-6, with 7 bases aligning to TRBD1. The CDR3 sequence is 15 residues long. CDR1 SEHNR and CDR2 FQNEAQ come from the germline V gene (reference sequence). Trimming removed 8 bases from V and 7 bases from J; junction bases left unmatched: 11. CDR3 nucleotides: TGTGCCAGCCAGGTTGTCGGGACAGAGAATTCACCCCTCCACTTT. Amino acids: CASQVVGTENSPLHF.

The chain is built from TRBV11-3 and TRBJ2-5, with 13 positions matching TRBD2. Germline V gene lookup returns CDR1 SGHNT and CDR2 YENEEA. V lost 5 bases and J lost 3; bases outside the gene matches: 3. This CDR3 is 15 amino acids long. CDR3 sequence reads: CASSLGLAGEETQYF. The CDR3 DNA follows: TGTGCCAGCAGCCTCGGACTAGCGGGAGAAGAGACCCAGTACTTC.

This clone was recorded a few times. This sequence joins TRBV6-2 or TRBV6-3 and TRBJ1-5, with D unresolved. The V and J ends lost 5 bases and 3 bases respectively, with 11 bases between them. Germline loops: CDR1 MNHEY, CDR2 SVGEGT. CDR3 length equals 14 residues. This CDR3 reads CASSGRHLNQPQHF. CDR3 nucleotide sequence: TGTGCCAGCAGTGGCCGACACCTCAATCAGCCCCAGCATTTT.

V gene TRBV27 combines with J gene TRBJ1-1; weak D call: TRBD1 (5 bases). This CDR3 has 14 amino acids. The ends were cut back, 10 bases at V and 4 bases at J, with 19 bases in the middle. Looked up from germline, CDR1 is MNHEY and CDR2 is SMNVEV (reference sequence). CDR3 sequence (DNA): TGTGCCACCAAACAACGACAGAAGGGCACTGAAGCTTTCTTT. This sequence encodes CATKQRQKGTEAFF.

V usage is TRBV11-3 and J usage is TRBJ2-3, with a possible D match to TRBD2 (6 bases). This CDR3 spans 17 amino acids. V gave up 5 bases and J gave up 5 bases, with 23 bases separating them. Germline CDR1 is SGHNT and CDR2 is YENEEA. The CDR3 DNA reads TGTGCCAGCAGCGTAGGGAGGACCGGATCGCACGGAGATACGCAGTATTTT. Its translation: CASSVGRTGSHGDTQYF.

The V and J genes are TRBV18 and TRBJ2-6; 8 positions agree with TRBD1. V dropped 9 bases and J dropped 0; count of bases not matched to a gene: 10. The germline gives CDR1 KGHSH, CDR2 LQKENI. The CDR3 length is 17 residues. The CDR3 nucleotides read TGTGCCAGTGCAACGGGACAGGTTTCCTCTGGGGCCAACGTCCTGACTTTC. This translates into CASATGQVSSGANVLTF.

The chain uses TRBV21-1 and TRBJ1-1. TRBV21-1 is a pseudogene locus. The CDR3 totals 16 residues. The CDR3 coding sequence is TGTGCCAGAATGGAGCCAGTAGGACCCTCGGGGACTGAAGCTTTCTTT. This codes for CARMEPVGPSGTEAFF.

There are a few counts of this clone. The CDR3 loop is CASSLLRDEQFF. In nucleotides, the CDR3 is TGTGCCAGCAGCTTGCTCAGGGATGAGCAGTTCTTC. J is TRBJ2-1 and V is TRBV5-4; a weak D match, TRBD1 (5 bases). Germline CDR1 SGHNT, CDR2 YYREEE (reference sequence). The CDR3 is 12 residues long. Trimming took off 1 base at V and 8 bases at J, with 7 bases between the two ends.